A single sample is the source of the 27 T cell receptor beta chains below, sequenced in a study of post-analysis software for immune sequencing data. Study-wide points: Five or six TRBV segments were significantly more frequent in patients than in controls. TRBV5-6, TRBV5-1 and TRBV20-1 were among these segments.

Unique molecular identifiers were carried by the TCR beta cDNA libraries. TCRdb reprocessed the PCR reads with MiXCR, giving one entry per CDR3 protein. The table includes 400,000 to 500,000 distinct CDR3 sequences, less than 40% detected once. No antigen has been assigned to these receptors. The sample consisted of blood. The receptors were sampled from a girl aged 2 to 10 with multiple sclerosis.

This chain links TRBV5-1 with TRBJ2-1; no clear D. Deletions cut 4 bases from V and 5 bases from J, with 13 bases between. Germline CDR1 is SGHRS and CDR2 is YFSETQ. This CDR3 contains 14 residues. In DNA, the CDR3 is TGCGCCAGCAGCAACCGCCGCTTTGACAATGAGCAGTTCTTC. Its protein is CASSNRRFDNEQFF.

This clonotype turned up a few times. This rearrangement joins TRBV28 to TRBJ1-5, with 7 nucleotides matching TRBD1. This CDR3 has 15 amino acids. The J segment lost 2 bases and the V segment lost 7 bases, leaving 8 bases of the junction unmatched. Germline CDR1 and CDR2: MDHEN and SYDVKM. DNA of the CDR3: TGTGCCAGCACCGCCGGCAGGGGGGGCAATCAGCCCCAGCATTTT. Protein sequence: CASTAGRGGNQPQHF.

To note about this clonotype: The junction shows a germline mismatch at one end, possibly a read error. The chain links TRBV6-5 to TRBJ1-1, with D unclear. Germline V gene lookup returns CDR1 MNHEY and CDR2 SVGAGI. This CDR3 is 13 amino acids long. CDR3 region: CASSYYQNTETFF. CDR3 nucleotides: TGTGCCAGCAGTTACTACCAAAACACTGAAACTTTCTTT.

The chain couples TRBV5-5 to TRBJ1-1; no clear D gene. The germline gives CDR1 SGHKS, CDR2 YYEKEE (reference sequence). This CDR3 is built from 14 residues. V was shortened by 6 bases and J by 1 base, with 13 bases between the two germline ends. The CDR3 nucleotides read TGTGCCAGCACTAATCGGTACCCGAACACTGAAGCTTTCTTT. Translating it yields CASTNRYPNTEAFF.

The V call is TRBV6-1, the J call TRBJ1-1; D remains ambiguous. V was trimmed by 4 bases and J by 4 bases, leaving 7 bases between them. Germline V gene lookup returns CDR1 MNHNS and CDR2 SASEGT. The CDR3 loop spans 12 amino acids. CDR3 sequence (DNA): TGTGCCAGCAGTGTCTACGTCACTGAAGCTTTCTTT. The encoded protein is CASSVYVTEAFF.

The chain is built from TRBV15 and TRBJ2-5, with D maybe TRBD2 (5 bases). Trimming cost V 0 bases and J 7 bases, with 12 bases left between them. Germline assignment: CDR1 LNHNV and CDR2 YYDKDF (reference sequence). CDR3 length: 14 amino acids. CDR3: CATSRDDSEGTQYF. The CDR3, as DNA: TGTGCCACCAGCAGAGATGACTCTGAGGGGACCCAGTACTTC.

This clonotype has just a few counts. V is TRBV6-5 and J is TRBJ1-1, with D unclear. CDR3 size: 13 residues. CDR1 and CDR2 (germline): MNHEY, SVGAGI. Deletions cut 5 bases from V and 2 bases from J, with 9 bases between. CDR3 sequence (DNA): TGTGCCAGCAGTCCGACGACAAACACTGAAGCTTTCTTT. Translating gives CASSPTTNTEAFF.

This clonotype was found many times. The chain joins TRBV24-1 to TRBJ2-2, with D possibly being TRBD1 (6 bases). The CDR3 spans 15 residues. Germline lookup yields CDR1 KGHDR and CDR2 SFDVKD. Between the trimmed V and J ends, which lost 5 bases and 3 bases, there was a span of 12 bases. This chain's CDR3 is CATSVGTLHTGELFF. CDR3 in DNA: TGTGCCACCAGTGTGGGGACACTTCACACCGGGGAGCTGTTTTTT.

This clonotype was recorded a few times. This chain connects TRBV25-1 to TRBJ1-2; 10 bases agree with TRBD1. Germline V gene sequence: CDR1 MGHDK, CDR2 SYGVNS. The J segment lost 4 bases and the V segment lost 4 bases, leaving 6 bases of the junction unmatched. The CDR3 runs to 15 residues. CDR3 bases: TGTGCCAGCAGTGCCGGGACAGGGGAGGGCTATGGCTACACCTTC. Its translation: CASSAGTGEGYGYTF.

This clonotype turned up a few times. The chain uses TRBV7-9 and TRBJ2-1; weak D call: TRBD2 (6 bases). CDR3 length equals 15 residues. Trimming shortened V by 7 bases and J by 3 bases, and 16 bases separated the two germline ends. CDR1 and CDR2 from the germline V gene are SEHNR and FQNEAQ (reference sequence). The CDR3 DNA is TGTGCCAGCACGGGGGAGCGAAACATCTACAATGAGCAGTTCTTC. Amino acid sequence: CASTGERNIYNEQFF.

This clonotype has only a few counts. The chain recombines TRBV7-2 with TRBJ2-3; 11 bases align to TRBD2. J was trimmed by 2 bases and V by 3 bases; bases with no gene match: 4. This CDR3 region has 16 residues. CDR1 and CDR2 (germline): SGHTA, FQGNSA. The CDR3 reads CASSFTSGGYTDTQYF. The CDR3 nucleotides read TGTGCCAGCAGCTTTACTAGCGGGGGCTACACAGATACGCAGTATTTT.

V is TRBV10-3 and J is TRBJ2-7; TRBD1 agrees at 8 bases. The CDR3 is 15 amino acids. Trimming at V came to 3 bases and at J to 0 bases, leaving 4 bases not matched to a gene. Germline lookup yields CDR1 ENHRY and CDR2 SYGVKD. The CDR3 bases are TGTGCCATCAGTGACAGGGGGCAAAGCTCCTACGAGCAGTACTTC. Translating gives CAISDRGQSSYEQYF.

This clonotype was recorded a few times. Written as DNA, the CDR3 is TGTGCCAGCAGTTCTTTAGCGGCCCCCCTCTACGAGCAGTACTTC. Its protein is CASSSLAAPLYEQYF. The V call is TRBV6-6, the J call TRBJ2-7; tentatively, D is TRBD2 (6 bases). In germline, CDR1 is MNHNY, CDR2 SVGAGI (reference sequence). The CDR3 spans 15 residues. Trimming left V 4 bases short and J 3 bases short, with 16 bases between.

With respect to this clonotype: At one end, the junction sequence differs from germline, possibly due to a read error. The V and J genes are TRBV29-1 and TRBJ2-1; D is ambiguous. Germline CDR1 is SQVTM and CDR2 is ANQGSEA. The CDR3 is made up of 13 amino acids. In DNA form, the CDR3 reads TGCAGCATTGACGGAAGCTCCTACAATGAGCAGTTCTTC. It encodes CSIDGSSYNEQFF.

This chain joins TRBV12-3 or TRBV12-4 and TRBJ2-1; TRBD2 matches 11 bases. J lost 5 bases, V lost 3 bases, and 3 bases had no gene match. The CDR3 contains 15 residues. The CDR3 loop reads CASSLTSGMDNEQFF. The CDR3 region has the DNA TGTGCCAGCAGTTTGACTAGCGGGATGGACAATGAGCAGTTCTTC.

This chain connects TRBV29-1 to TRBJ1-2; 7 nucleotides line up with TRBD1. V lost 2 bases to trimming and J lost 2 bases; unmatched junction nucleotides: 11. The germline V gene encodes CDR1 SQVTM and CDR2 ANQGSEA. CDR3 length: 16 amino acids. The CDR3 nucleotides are TGCAGCGTTGAAAGGGCAGGGGGGGCCGCAAACTATGGCTACACCTTC. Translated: CSVERAGGAANYGYTF.

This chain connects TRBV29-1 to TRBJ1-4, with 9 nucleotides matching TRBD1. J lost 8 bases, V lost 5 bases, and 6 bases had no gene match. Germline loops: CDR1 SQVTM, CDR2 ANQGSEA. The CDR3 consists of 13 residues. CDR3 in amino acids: CSVLQGAREKLFF. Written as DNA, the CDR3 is TGCAGCGTTTTACAGGGGGCGAGGGAAAAACTGTTTTTT.

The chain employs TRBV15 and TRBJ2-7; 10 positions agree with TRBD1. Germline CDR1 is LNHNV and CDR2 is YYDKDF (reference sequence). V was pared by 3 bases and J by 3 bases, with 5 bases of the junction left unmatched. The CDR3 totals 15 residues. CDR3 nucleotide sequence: TGTGCCACCAGCAGCCGGGACAGGGGCATCTACGAGCAGTACTTC. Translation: CATSSRDRGIYEQYF.

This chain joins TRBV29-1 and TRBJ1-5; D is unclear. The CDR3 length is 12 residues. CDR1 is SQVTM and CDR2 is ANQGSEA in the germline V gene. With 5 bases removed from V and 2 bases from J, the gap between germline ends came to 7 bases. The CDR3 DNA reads TGCAGCGTTCAGGACGGCAATCAGCCCCAGCATTTT. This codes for CSVQDGNQPQHF.

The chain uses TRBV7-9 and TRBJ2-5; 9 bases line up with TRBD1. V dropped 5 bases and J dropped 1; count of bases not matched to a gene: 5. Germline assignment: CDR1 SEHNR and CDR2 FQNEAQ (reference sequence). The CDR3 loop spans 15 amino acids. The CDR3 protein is CASSPRQGGQETQYF. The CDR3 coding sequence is TGTGCCAGCAGCCCCCGACAGGGGGGCCAAGAGACCCAGTACTTC.

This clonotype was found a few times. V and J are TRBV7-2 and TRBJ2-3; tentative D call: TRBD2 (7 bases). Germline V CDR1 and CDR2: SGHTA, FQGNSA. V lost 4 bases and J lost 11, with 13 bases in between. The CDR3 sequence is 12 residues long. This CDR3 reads CASSSSGGGQYF. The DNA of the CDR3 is TGTGCCAGCAGCTCTAGCGGAGGGGGGCAGTATTTT.

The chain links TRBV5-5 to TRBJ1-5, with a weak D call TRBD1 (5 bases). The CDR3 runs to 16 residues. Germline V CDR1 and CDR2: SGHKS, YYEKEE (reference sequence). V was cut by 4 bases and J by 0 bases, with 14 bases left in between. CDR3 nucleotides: TGTGCCAGCAGCGGATGGGGGGGGGTTAGCAATCAGCCCCAGCATTTT. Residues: CASSGWGGVSNQPQHF.

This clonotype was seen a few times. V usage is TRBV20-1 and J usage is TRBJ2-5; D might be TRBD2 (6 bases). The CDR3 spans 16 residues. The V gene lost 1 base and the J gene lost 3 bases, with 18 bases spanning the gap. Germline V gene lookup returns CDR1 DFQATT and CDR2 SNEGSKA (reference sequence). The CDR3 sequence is CSARVDLGVAEETQYF. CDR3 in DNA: TGCAGTGCTAGAGTTGATTTGGGGGTAGCGGAAGAGACCCAGTACTTC.

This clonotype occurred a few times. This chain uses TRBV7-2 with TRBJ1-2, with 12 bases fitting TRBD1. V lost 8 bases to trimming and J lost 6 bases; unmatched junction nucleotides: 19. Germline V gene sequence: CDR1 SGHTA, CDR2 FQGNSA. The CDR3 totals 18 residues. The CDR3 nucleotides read TGTGCCAGCGGCACCCGGGACAGGGGGCGTAGGGCCACGGATGGCTACACCTTC. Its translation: CASGTRDRGRRATDGYTF.

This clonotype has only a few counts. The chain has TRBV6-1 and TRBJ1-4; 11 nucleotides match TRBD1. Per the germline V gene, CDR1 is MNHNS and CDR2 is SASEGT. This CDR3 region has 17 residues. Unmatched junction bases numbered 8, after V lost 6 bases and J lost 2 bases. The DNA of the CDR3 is TGTGCCAGCAGCCAACTAGGACAGGGGGCGACTAATGAAAAACTGTTTTTT. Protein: CASSQLGQGATNEKLFF.

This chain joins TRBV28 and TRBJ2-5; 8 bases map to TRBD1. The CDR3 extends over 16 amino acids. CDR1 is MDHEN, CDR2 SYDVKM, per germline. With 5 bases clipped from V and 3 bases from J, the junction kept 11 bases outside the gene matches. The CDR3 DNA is TGTGCCAGCAGTCCCTATCCTCGGACAGGGAAAGAGACCCAGTACTTC. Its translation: CASSPYPRTGKETQYF.

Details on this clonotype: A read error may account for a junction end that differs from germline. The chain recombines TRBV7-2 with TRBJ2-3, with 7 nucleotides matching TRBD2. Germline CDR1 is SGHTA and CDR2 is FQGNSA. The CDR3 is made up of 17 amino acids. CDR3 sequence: CASSQEALVGGADSQYF. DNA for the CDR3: TGTGCCAGCAGCCAAGAGGCCCTAGTGGGAGGGGCAGATTCGCAGTATTTT.